This T cell receptor beta chain originates from a study of T cell responses to AZD1222 COVID-19 vaccine. Study background: Recipients boosted at about 4 weeks or about 12 weeks are pooled.

Remarks on this clone: Its antigen is undetermined.

Study-wide points: The reported proportion of spike-specific TCRs targeting unmutated variant regions was nearly half. The donors showed a predominance of white British ancestry and of females, with possible underestimation of clonal diversity. At baseline, seropositivity was found in only a handful of AZD1222 recipients.

The repertoire was sequenced with immunoSEQ multiplex PCR; TCRdb's copy has only in-frame clones and lacks some. This repertoire shows tens of thousands of clones, about 88% found once; its top ten account for approximately 3%. The length of the CDR3 is 11 residues. Germline CDR1 LGHDT, CDR2 YNNKEL (reference sequence). V lost 1 base to trimming and J lost 7 bases, with 5 bases between them. The chain recombines TRBV3-1 (or the pseudogene TRBV3-2) with TRBJ2-7; no clear D gene. The material sequenced was peripheral blood, taken on day 0 of AZD1222 vaccination. The TCR sequence derives from an adult in good health. CDR3 in amino acids: CASSQVGEQYF. The CDR3 region has the DNA TGTGCCAGCAGCCAAGTTGGGGAGCAGTACTTC.